Included here is one T cell receptor beta chain sequence, with context. The data derive from a study of blood T cell repertoires in COVID-19. About the research overall: Samples taken during acute and convalescent COVID-19 were collected in the United States, Italy and Spain.

Original handling: From reference gene primer amplification, estimates of nucleated cell counts were derived. Libraries were prepared by immunoSEQ multiplex PCR; TCRdb keeps only in-frame clonotypes and omits some of them. Clonal size and the V and J genes are those of that table, whereas D and trimming came from the DNA. Of about 250,000 clones in the sample, approximately 80% are singletons; the top ten hold 4% to 4.5%. J lost 0 bases, V lost 4 bases, and 9 bases had no gene match. The CDR3 sequence is 17 residues long. Germline CDR1 reads KGHSH; CDR2 reads LQKENI. The chain joins TRBV18 to TRBJ1-5; 7 positions match TRBD1. The sequencing sample was made of peripheral blood. The TCR sequence derives from a woman aged 40 to 50 with active or convalescent COVID-19. The CDR3 DNA reads as TGTGCCAGCTCACGCGCAGGGGGGAAAGATAGCAATCAGCCCCAGCATTTT. This encodes CASSRAGGKDSNQPQHF.